The 30 T cell receptor beta chains reported below all come from one sample, sequenced in a study of Ad26.COV2.S vaccination and SARS-CoV-2 variants. Treatment meaning: around 19 received Ad26.COV2.S at low or high dose, single or two shots; several received placebo; per-sample allocation not given. Collection of samples fell on day 63 after the first vaccine or placebo injection. The repertoire was sequenced with immunoSEQ multiplex PCR; TCRdb's copy has only in-frame clones and lacks some. The data show approximately 410,000 clones, with roughly 90% seen just once and 3.5% to 4% held by the top ten. The input for sequencing was peripheral blood, taken in a trial of Ad26.COV2.S vaccine versus placebo. The receptors were gathered from a person between 18 and 65 years old who received the Ad26.COV2.S COVID-19 vaccine or a placebo.

V gene TRBV7-2 combines with J gene TRBJ2-2; 9 bases align to TRBD1. The junction had 6 bases not matched to a gene; V was cut back by 5 bases and J by 5 bases. Per germline, CDR1 SGHTA and CDR2 FQGNSA. This CDR3 region has 15 residues. The CDR3 region is CASSPGTGRTGELFF. CDR3 bases: TGTGCCAGCAGCCCCGGGACAGGGAGAACCGGGGAGCTGTTTTTT.

The chain couples TRBV9 to TRBJ2-7; 7 nucleotides line up with TRBD1. The CDR3 loop spans 14 amino acids. Germline assignment: CDR1 SGDLS and CDR2 YYNGEE. The V and J ends lost 3 bases and 6 bases, in that order; junction bases with no gene match: 9. CDR3 coding DNA: TGTGCCAGCAGCGAACGGGACAGTGTTTCCGAGCAGTACTTC. Residues: CASSERDSVSEQYF. Based on the CDR3 plus reference TRBV9 and TRBJ2-7, the full variable domain is DSGVTQTPKHLITATGQRVTLRCSPRSGDLSVYWYQQSLDQGLQFLIQYYNGEERAKGNILERFSAQQFPDLHSELNLSSLELGDSALYFCASSERDSVSEQYFGPGTRLTVT.

The chain joins TRBV7-3 to TRBJ2-2; TRBD2 agrees at 7 bases. CDR3 length: 15 residues. V lost 5 bases and J lost 2; bases outside the gene matches: 5. Germline CDR1 SGHTA, CDR2 FQGTGA. The CDR3 is CASSTRGVNTGELFF. CDR3 coding DNA: TGTGCCAGCAGCACTCGGGGGGTAAACACCGGGGAGCTGTTTTTT.

The chain has TRBV4-1 and TRBJ2-3; tentatively, D is TRBD1 or TRBD2 (6 bases each). The germline V gene has CDR1 MGHRA and CDR2 YSYEKL. V was clipped by 4 bases and J by 6 bases, with 14 bases between them. CDR3 length: 14 amino acids. CDR3 loop: CASSPMGGSDTQYF. As DNA, the CDR3 is TGCGCCAGCAGCCCAATGGGGGGCTCGGATACGCAGTATTTT.

As concerns this clone: Other DNA sequences from this sample encode an identical CDR3 as well. V usage is TRBV27 and J usage is TRBJ1-2; 7 nucleotides match TRBD1. CDR1 is MNHEY and CDR2 is SMNVEV in the germline V gene (reference sequence). This CDR3 is 14 amino acids long. V gave up 3 bases and J gave up 4 bases; unmatched junction bases: 5. The CDR3 DNA follows: TGTGCCAGCAGTTTGAGGGGGCCTGGCTATGGCTACACCTTC. Translation gives CASSLRGPGYGYTF.

Here the CDR3 reads CASSSTGTSGYNEQFF. For the CDR3, the DNA is TGTGCCAGCAGCTCGACAGGGACTAGCGGGTACAATGAGCAGTTCTTC. The J gene is TRBJ2-1, the V gene TRBV11-1; 12 nucleotides align to TRBD2. V shed 4 bases, J shed 4 bases, and the junction held 5 bases outside the gene matches. This CDR3 is built from 16 residues. Germline V gene data show CDR1 as SGHAT and CDR2 as FQDESV (reference sequence).

This clone was detected a few times. The chain recombines TRBV7-2 with TRBJ1-2; TRBD1 matches at 10 bases. The CDR3 sequence is 15 residues long. V was clipped by 4 bases and J by 4 bases; unmatched bases: 6. The germline V gene has CDR1 SGHTA and CDR2 FQGNSA. CDR3 protein: CASSSGTGEGYGYTF. CDR3 sequence (DNA): TGTGCCAGCAGCTCCGGGACAGGGGAAGGCTATGGCTACACCTTC.

The rearrangement uses TRBV7-9 and TRBJ1-2, with 9 bases aligning to TRBD1. CDR1 is SEHNR and CDR2 is FQNEAQ in the germline V gene (reference sequence). The CDR3 loop spans 19 amino acids. The ends lost 5 bases at V and 7 bases at J; junction bases unmatched: 23. CDR3 sequence: CASSKALAGQGWSTFGYTF. DNA for the CDR3: TGTGCCAGCAGCAAAGCACTAGCGGGACAGGGTTGGAGTACGTTTGGCTACACCTTC.

The genes are TRBV5-1 and TRBJ2-5, with D unresolved. This CDR3 is built from 14 residues. Germline CDR1 and CDR2: SGHRS and YFSETQ. With 1 base removed from V and 1 base from J, the gap between germline ends came to 8 bases. The CDR3 spells CASSLSGSQETQYF. In DNA form, the CDR3 reads TGCGCCAGCAGCTTGTCCGGGTCCCAAGAGACCCAGTACTTC.

V is TRBV6-2 or TRBV6-3 and J is TRBJ2-3, with D possibly called TRBD1 or TRBD2 (6 bases each). The CDR3 has 17 residues. Trimming stripped 6 bases from V and 0 bases from J, with 19 bases between. Looked up from germline, CDR1 is MNHEY and CDR2 is SVGEGT. The CDR3 DNA sequence: TGTGCCAGCAGCCCTCGGGGGACACTCTCTAGCACAGATACGCAGTATTTT. It yields the protein CASSPRGTLSSTDTQYF.

This sequence joins TRBV27 and TRBJ2-7; 9 bases are shared with TRBD1. This CDR3 has 15 amino acids. From germline, CDR1 is MNHEY and CDR2 SMNVEV (reference sequence). J was trimmed by 4 bases and V by 5 bases; bases with no gene match: 9. The CDR3 spells CASSLSGTGQYEQYF. The CDR3 DNA follows: TGTGCCAGCAGTCTCTCCGGGACAGGGCAATACGAGCAGTACTTC.

This chain uses TRBV11-3 with TRBJ2-1, with 11 bases identical to TRBD2. V shed 2 bases and J 9 bases; nucleotides not matched to a gene: 3. The CDR3 has 14 amino acids. Germline V gives CDR1 SGHNT, CDR2 YENEEA. CDR3 amino acids: CASSLIAGGSEQFF. The CDR3, as DNA: TGTGCCAGCAGCTTAATAGCGGGGGGGAGTGAGCAGTTCTTC. The whole variable domain, remainder taken from reference TRBV11-3 and TRBJ2-1, is EAGVVQSPRYKIIEKKQPVAFWCNPISGHNTLYWYLQNLGQGPELLIRYENEEAVDDSQLPKDRFSAERLKGVDSTLKIQPAELGDSAVYLCASSLIAGGSEQFFGPGTRLTVL.

Here the CDR3 reads CASSPLGAGNYGYTF. The CDR3 region has the DNA TGTGCCAGCAGCCCCTTGGGGGCGGGCAACTATGGCTACACCTTC. The rearrangement uses TRBV28 and TRBJ1-2; possible D gene TRBD1, 6 bases. Germline-derived CDR1 and CDR2 are MDHEN and SYDVKM. V lost 6 bases, J lost 2 bases, and 16 bases lay in between. CDR3 size: 15 residues.

The chain couples TRBV4-3 to TRBJ1-1; D ambiguous. V dropped 0 bases and J dropped 2 bases, with 4 bases sitting between them. The CDR3 loop spans 13 amino acids. Germline CDR1 reads LGHNA; CDR2 reads YSLEER. CDR3 sequence (DNA): TGCGCCAGCAGCCAAGAGGTTAACACTGAAGCTTTCTTT. It specifies CASSQEVNTEAFF.

The genes are TRBV9 and TRBJ1-2; unclear D gene. Deletions cut 3 bases from V and 3 bases from J, with 12 bases between. Germline CDR1 and CDR2: SGDLS and YYNGEE. The CDR3 extends over 14 amino acids. As DNA, the CDR3 is TGTGCCAGCAGCGGCCGGGGAGGGCACTATGGCTACACCTTC. Its translation: CASSGRGGHYGYTF.

The V call is TRBV6-6, the J call TRBJ1-2, with 7 bases lining up with TRBD1. The CDR3 is 11 amino acids. The V gene end was trimmed by 10 bases and the J gene end by 8 bases; junction bases not matched to a gene: 7. Germline loops: CDR1 MNHNY, CDR2 SVGAGI (reference sequence). The CDR3: CATRQGYGYTF. CDR3 DNA sequence: TGTGCCACCAGACAGGGTTACGGCTACACCTTC.

This clone came up once. The V and J genes are TRBV15 and TRBJ2-3; 9 nucleotides align to TRBD2. The CDR3 length is 17 residues. Germline V CDR1 and CDR2: LNHNV, YYDKDF (reference sequence). Trimming at V came to 0 bases and at J to 0 bases, leaving 4 bases not matched to a gene. In DNA, the CDR3 is TGTGCCACCAGCAGAGATCTAGCGGGGACTAGCACAGATACGCAGTATTTT. It translates to CATSRDLAGTSTDTQYF. The complete variable domain, with remaining parts taken from reference TRBV15 and TRBJ2-3, reads DAMVIQNPRYQVTQFGKPVTLSCSQTLNHNVMYWYQQKSSQAPKLLFHYYDKDFNNEADTPDNFQSRRPNTSFCFLDIRSPGLGDTAMYLCATSRDLAGTSTDTQYFGPGTRLTVL.

This clone was seen a single time. The genes are TRBV4-3 and TRBJ2-1; weak D call: TRBD2 (6 bases). The length of the CDR3 is 15 residues. V lost 1 base and J lost 5, with 12 bases in between. The germline CDR1 and CDR2 sequences are LGHNA and YSLEER. The CDR3 sequence: CASSQGGLINNEQFF. As DNA, the CDR3 is TGCGCCAGCAGCCAAGGGGGACTGATCAACAATGAGCAGTTCTTC.

The chain employs TRBV11-2 and TRBJ1-5; D not resolved. This CDR3 is 15 amino acids long. V shed 5 bases and J shed 3 bases, with 14 bases lying between them. CDR1 SGHAT and CDR2 FQNNGV come from the germline V gene. DNA of the CDR3: TGTGCCAGCAGCCCGGGTGTGGGAGACAATCAGCCCCAGCATTTT. As protein: CASSPGVGDNQPQHF.

The chain combines TRBV15 with TRBJ2-7; 7 bases are shared with TRBD2. The J segment lost 5 bases and the V segment lost 0 bases, leaving 10 bases of the junction unmatched. Looked up from germline, CDR1 is LNHNV and CDR2 is YYDKDF (reference sequence). The CDR3 runs 16 residues. The CDR3 region is CATSRDPGGPYNEQYF. CDR3 bases: TGTGCCACCAGCAGAGATCCGGGGGGACCCTACAACGAGCAGTACTTC.

As for this clone: The junction does not match germline at one end; this may be a read error. The genes are TRBV28 and TRBJ1-2; 8 bases are shared with TRBD1. CDR1 MDHEN and CDR2 SYDVKM come from the germline V gene. The CDR3 contains 13 residues. CDR3 sequence reads: CASSFRIAGTGLF. The CDR3 bases are TGTGCCAGCAGTTTTCGTATAGCCGGGACAGGTCTTTTC.

This rearrangement joins TRBV10-3 to TRBJ1-5; TRBD1 is a possible D gene (5 bases). Germline V gene sequence: CDR1 ENHRY, CDR2 SYGVKD. Trimming left V 4 bases short and J 3 bases short, with 13 bases between. The CDR3 length is 15 residues. CDR3 DNA sequence: TGTGCCATCAGTGGGGGGGATACCTCCAATCAGCCCCAGCATTTT. Its protein is CAISGGDTSNQPQHF.

This clone came up once. The V and J genes are TRBV7-9 and TRBJ2-3, with D possibly matching TRBD1 (6 bases). This CDR3 spans 16 amino acids. CDR1 and CDR2 from the germline V gene are SEHNR and FQNEAQ (reference sequence). The V gene lost 4 bases and the J gene lost 6 bases, with 20 bases spanning the gap. The CDR3: CASSSRRLKRGDTQYF. The CDR3 nucleotides are TGTGCCAGCAGCTCCCGTCGACTGAAGAGGGGGGATACGCAGTATTTT.

This rearrangement joins TRBV5-1 to TRBJ2-5; no firm D call. Trimming shortened V by 0 bases and J by 2 bases, and 5 bases separated the two germline ends. Germline CDR1 SGHRS, CDR2 YFSETQ. This CDR3 is 13 amino acids long. The CDR3, as DNA: TGCGCCAGCAGCTTGGTTTTTCAAGAGACCCAGTACTTC. Translated, it gives CASSLVFQETQYF.

This clone was recorded a few times. The chain employs TRBV4-1 and TRBJ1-6; no clear D. V was clipped by 3 bases and J by 8 bases, with 5 bases between them. Per germline, CDR1 MGHRA and CDR2 YSYEKL. The CDR3 has 12 amino acids. The CDR3 DNA is TGCGCCAGCAGCCAGGGTTATTCACCCCTCCACTTT. Translation: CASSQGYSPLHF.

This chain joins TRBV19 and TRBJ2-5; D gene uncertain. V was clipped by 3 bases and J by 4 bases, with 9 bases between them. The V gene's germline CDR1 is LNHDA and CDR2 SQIVND (reference sequence). CDR3 size: 13 residues. CDR3 in amino acids: CASSIGKGETQYF. The CDR3 region has the DNA TGTGCCAGTAGTATCGGTAAGGGAGAGACCCAGTACTTC.

This clone turned up a few times. The chain uses TRBV10-3 and TRBJ2-7, with a weak D call TRBD1 (6 bases). Germline CDR1 and CDR2: ENHRY and SYGVKD. CDR3 length: 19 amino acids. V dropped 4 bases and J dropped 1 base, with 26 bases sitting between them. CDR3 bases: TGTGCCATCAGTGGAGGATCAGACAGGCTGGCATTTGGGTCCTACGAGCAGTACTTC. This sequence encodes CAISGGSDRLAFGSYEQYF.

The chain recombines TRBV6-6 with TRBJ2-3; D assignment may be TRBD1 or TRBD2 (6 bases each). V gave up 7 bases and J gave up 2 bases, with 13 bases separating them. The CDR3 runs 14 residues. Germline CDR1 reads MNHNY; CDR2 reads SVGAGI (reference sequence). CDR3 sequence: CASTRGGTTDTQYF. CDR3 DNA: TGTGCCAGCACCAGAGGGGGGACCACAGATACGCAGTATTTT.

The rearrangement joins TRBV5-4 to TRBJ2-7; 9 bases are a match to TRBD1. CDR1 is SGHNT and CDR2 is YYREEE in the germline V gene (reference sequence). CDR3 length: 14 amino acids. V shed 4 bases, J shed 7 bases, and the junction held 9 bases outside the gene matches. The CDR3: CASSPGQGPREQYF. The DNA of the CDR3 is TGTGCCAGCAGCCCGGGACAGGGTCCGAGGGAGCAGTACTTC.

In this sample, this clone turned up a few times. This chain joins TRBV29-1 and TRBJ2-3; D may be TRBD1 (5 bases). V shed 3 bases and J shed 3 bases, with 7 bases lying between them. Germline-derived CDR1 and CDR2 are SQVTM and ANQGSEA. The CDR3 extends over 12 amino acids. The CDR3 DNA reads TGCAGCGTTGATGCAGGGACAGATACGCAGTATTTT. This encodes CSVDAGTDTQYF.